Shown below are 17 T cell receptor beta chains from a single sample sequenced in a study of cytomegalovirus exposure and HLA in healthy donors. The PCR ran on 60 Vbeta and 13 Jbeta primers. Sequenced by immunoSEQ multiplex PCR; TCRdb stores in-frame clones only, minus some. The sample has some 120,000 clones; roughly 69% are singletons. The specimen was PBMCs. The origin of the receptors is a woman aged 25-40 years in good health and CMV-seronegative.

This sequence joins TRBV25-1 and TRBJ2-5, with TRBD1 matching over 8 bases. The CDR3 has 13 amino acids. The V and J ends lost 4 bases and 4 bases, in that order; junction bases with no gene match: 2. Per germline, CDR1 MGHDK and CDR2 SYGVNS. CDR3 coding DNA: TGTGCCAGCAGTGGGACAGGGCGAGAGACCCAGTACTTC. The encoded protein is CASSGTGRETQYF.

This chain links TRBV2 with TRBJ2-7; the D gene is possibly TRBD1 (6 bases). The V gene lost 4 bases and the J gene lost 3 bases, with 16 bases spanning the gap. CDR1 SNHLY and CDR2 FYNNEI come from the germline V gene. The CDR3 has 15 amino acids. CDR3 DNA: TGTGCCAGCAGTGTAGGACAGTTACCTATCTACGAGCAGTACTTC. Its protein product is CASSVGQLPIYEQYF.

The chain links TRBV14 to TRBJ2-7; TRBD2 matches 10 bases. The CDR3 is made up of 14 amino acids. The V gene's germline CDR1 is SGHDN and CDR2 FVKESK. The ends lost 4 bases at V and 4 bases at J; junction bases unmatched: 4. CDR3 loop: CASSPAGGGYEQYF. CDR3 sequence (DNA): TGTGCCAGCAGCCCAGCGGGAGGGGGTTACGAGCAGTACTTC.

This sequence joins TRBV9 and TRBJ2-2; 7 positions agree with TRBD2. Germline CDR1 reads SGDLS; CDR2 reads YYNGEE. V was clipped by 3 bases and J by 1 base; unmatched bases: 12. The CDR3 is made up of 18 amino acids. CDR3 DNA: TGTGCCAGCAGCGAACTTCGAAGAGGGAGGGGGAACACCGGGGAGCTGTTTTTT. Translation: CASSELRRGRGNTGELFF.

This clone came up a few times. The chain is built from TRBV9 and TRBJ1-4, with a possible D match to TRBD1 (5 bases). The CDR3 covers 14 residues. Trimming cost V 2 bases and J 6 bases, with 11 bases left between them. Germline V gene data show CDR1 as SGDLS and CDR2 as YYNGEE. CDR3 in DNA: TGTGCCAGCAGCGTCCGACAGCACGATGAAAAACTGTTTTTT. This codes for CASSVRQHDEKLFF.

The chain recombines TRBV7-3 with TRBJ2-1; 10 bases are shared with TRBD2. V lost 2 bases and J lost 9; bases outside the gene matches: 4. Germline loops: CDR1 SGHTA, CDR2 FQGTGA. CDR3 length: 14 residues. The CDR3 DNA follows: TGTGCCAGCAGCTTAGGGACTAGCGATAGTGAGCAGTTCTTC. Protein: CASSLGTSDSEQFF. The variable domain in full, with the rest retrieved from reference TRBV7-3 and TRBJ2-1, is GAGVSQTPSNKVTEKGKYVELRCDPISGHTALYWYRQSLGQGPEFLIYFQGTGAADDSGLPNDRFFAVRPEGSVSTLKIQRTERGDSAVYLCASSLGTSDSEQFFGPGTRLTVL.

This clone was recorded a few times. The chain carries TRBV29-1 and TRBJ2-1; possibly TRBD2 for D (5 bases). V lost 7 bases and J 2 bases, leaving 12 bases between the germline ends. This CDR3 is 13 amino acids long. Germline CDR1 SQVTM, CDR2 ANQGSEA. CDR3 region: CSGRTVTYNEQFF. CDR3 coding DNA: TGCAGCGGTCGGACTGTGACCTACAATGAGCAGTTCTTC.

This clone appeared a single time. This chain joins TRBV2 and TRBJ2-1; possible D gene TRBD1, 6 bases. V gave up 4 bases and J gave up 0 bases, with 10 bases separating them. Germline V gene sequence: CDR1 SNHLY, CDR2 FYNNEI. There are 15 residues in the CDR3. CDR3 coding DNA: TGTGCCAGCAGTGCGGGCAGGGGCTCCTACAATGAGCAGTTCTTC. This sequence encodes CASSAGRGSYNEQFF.

The gene calls are TRBV30 and TRBJ2-1, with TRBD2 identical over 10 bases. Germline assignment: CDR1 GTSNPN and CDR2 SVGIG (reference sequence). Germline trimming cut 0 bases from V and 5 bases from J; bases unmatched to any gene: 4. This CDR3 is built from 15 residues. This CDR3 is CAWSVRAGGNNEQFF. DNA of the CDR3: TGTGCCTGGAGTGTACGAGCGGGAGGGAACAATGAGCAGTTCTTC.

The rearrangement uses TRBV6-7 and TRBJ1-2; 7 bases are shared with TRBD1. TRBV6-7 qualifies as an ORF whose function is uncertain. With 0 bases clipped from V and 4 bases from J, the junction kept 14 bases outside the gene matches. This CDR3 comprises 18 residues. As DNA, the CDR3 is TGTGCCAGCAGTTACTCGATAGGGACAGTCTCTTCCCTCTATGGCTACACCTTC. Amino acids: CASSYSIGTVSSLYGYTF.

V is TRBV6-1 and J is TRBJ2-5, with TRBD2 matching over 8 bases. The CDR3 consists of 13 residues. The V and J ends lost 6 bases and 9 bases, in that order; junction bases with no gene match: 9. The germline CDR1 and CDR2 sequences are MNHNS and SASEGT. The CDR3 loop is CASRELAVGSQYF. CDR3 nucleotide sequence: TGTGCCAGCAGAGAACTAGCGGTCGGGTCCCAGTACTTC.

The V gene is TRBV9, the J gene TRBJ2-5, with 8 bases aligning to TRBD2. The CDR3 is 16 residues long. CDR1 is SGDLS and CDR2 is YYNGEE in the germline V gene. With V trimmed by 4 bases and J by 1 base, 9 bases remained unmatched. This CDR3 reads CASSPRGSGTQETQYF. For the CDR3, the DNA is TGTGCCAGCAGCCCCCGAGGTAGCGGGACCCAAGAGACCCAGTACTTC.

Only a few counts were recorded for this clone. In DNA form, the CDR3 reads TGTGCCAGTAGTAACCGGGACAGGGGGCCTGGCTACACCTTC. It is translated as CASSNRDRGPGYTF. The chain uses TRBV19 and TRBJ1-2, with TRBD1 identical over 12 bases. V was pared by 4 bases and J by 7 bases, with 4 bases of the junction left unmatched. Germline V CDR1 and CDR2: LNHDA, SQIVND (reference sequence). The CDR3 length is 14 residues. The full variable domain, its missing parts supplied by reference TRBV19 and TRBJ1-2, is DGGITQSPKYLFRKEGQNVTLSCEQNLNHDAMYWYRQDPGQGLRLIYYSQIVNDFQKGDIAEGYSVSREKKESFPLTVTSAQKNPTAFYLCASSNRDRGPGYTFGSGTRLTVV.

This clone was found a few times. The chain is built from TRBV4-1 and TRBJ1-1; TRBD1 aligns across 8 bases. V was clipped by 6 bases and J by 0 bases; unmatched bases: 6. The length of the CDR3 is 15 residues. Germline loops: CDR1 MGHRA, CDR2 YSYEKL. The CDR3 nucleotides read TGCGCCAGCAGGATCGAACAGGGGGTGAACACTGAAGCTTTCTTT. Protein: CASRIEQGVNTEAFF.

As to this clone: Compared with germline, one end of the junction differs, possibly owing to a read error. The chain recombines TRBV29-1 with TRBJ2-7; 7 nucleotides line up with TRBD2. There are 12 residues in the CDR3. Germline V CDR1 and CDR2: SQVTM, ANQGSEA. The CDR3 bases are TGCAGCGTTGAAGATAGGGACTACGGGCAGTACTTC. Its protein product is CSVEDRDYGQYF.

The sample holds a few counts of this clone. The CDR3 spells CASSPGQGIYYEQYF. The CDR3 nucleotides read TGTGCCAGCAGCCCGGGACAGGGGATCTACTACGAGCAGTACTTC. V gene TRBV7-9 combines with J gene TRBJ2-7; the match to TRBD1 covers 10 bases. Germline V gives CDR1 SEHNR, CDR2 FQNEAQ (reference sequence). This CDR3 is built from 15 residues. V was clipped by 5 bases and J by 3 bases; unmatched bases: 7. Combining the CDR3 with reference TRBV7-9 and TRBJ2-7 gives the whole variable domain DTGVSQNPRHKITKRGQNVTFRCDPISEHNRLYWYRQTLGQGPEFLTYFQNEAQLEKSRLLSDRFSAERPKGSFSTLEIQRTEQGDSAMYLCASSPGQGIYYEQYFGPGTRLTVT.

This clone was counted a few times. The chain recombines TRBV30 with TRBJ2-2; TRBD2 matches 8 bases. Germline V gene data show CDR1 as GTSNPN and CDR2 as SVGIG (reference sequence). Trimming at V came to 1 base and at J to 7 bases, leaving 8 bases not matched to a gene. The CDR3 runs to 15 residues. CDR3 nucleotide sequence: TGTGCCTGGAGTGCACCGGGACTAGTAATCGGGGAGCTGTTTTTT. Residues: CAWSAPGLVIGELFF.